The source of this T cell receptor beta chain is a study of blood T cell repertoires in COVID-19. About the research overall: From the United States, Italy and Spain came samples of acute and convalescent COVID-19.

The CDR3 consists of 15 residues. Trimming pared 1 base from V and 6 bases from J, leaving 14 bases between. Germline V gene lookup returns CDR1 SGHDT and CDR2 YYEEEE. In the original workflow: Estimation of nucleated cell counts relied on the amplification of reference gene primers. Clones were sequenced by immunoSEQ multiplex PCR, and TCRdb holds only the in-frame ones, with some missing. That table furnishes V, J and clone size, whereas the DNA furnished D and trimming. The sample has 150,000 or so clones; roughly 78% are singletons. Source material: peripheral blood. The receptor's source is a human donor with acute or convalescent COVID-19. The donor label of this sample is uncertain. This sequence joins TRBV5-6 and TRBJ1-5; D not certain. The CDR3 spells CASSLQGRSSQPQHF. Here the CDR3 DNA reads TGTGCCAGCAGCTTGCAAGGGAGGTCAAGTCAGCCCCAGCATTTT. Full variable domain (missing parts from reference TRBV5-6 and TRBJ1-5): DAGVTQSPTHLIKTRGQQVTLRCSPKSGHDTVSWYQQALGQGPQFIFQYYEEEERQRGNFPDRFSGHQFPNYSSELNVNALLLGDSALYLCASSLQGRSSQPQHFGDGTRLSIL.